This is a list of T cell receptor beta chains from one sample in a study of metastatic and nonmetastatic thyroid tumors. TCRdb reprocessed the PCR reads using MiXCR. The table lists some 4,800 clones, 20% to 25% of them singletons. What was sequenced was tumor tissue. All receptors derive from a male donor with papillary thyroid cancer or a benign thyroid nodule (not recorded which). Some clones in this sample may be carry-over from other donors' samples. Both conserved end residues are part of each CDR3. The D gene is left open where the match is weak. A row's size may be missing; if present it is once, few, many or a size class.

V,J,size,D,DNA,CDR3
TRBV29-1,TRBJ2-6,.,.,TGCAGCGTACAAGGCAGGGCTGGGGCCAACGTCCTGACTTTC,CSVQGRAGANVLTF
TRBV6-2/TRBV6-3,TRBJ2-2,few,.,TGTGCCAGCAGTTATGCCCCGAACACCGGGGAGCTGTTTTTT,CASSYAPNTGELFF
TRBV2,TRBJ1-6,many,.,TGTGCCAGCAGTGTATCAGGGAATCCCAATTCACCCCTCCACTTT,CASSVSGNPNSPLHF
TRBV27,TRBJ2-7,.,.,TGTGCCAGCGTCCAGTTAGGGGTAAACTACGAGCAGTACTTC,CASVQLGVNYEQYF
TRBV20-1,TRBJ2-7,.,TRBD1,TGCAGTGCTAGGCTCCGGGACAGGGGCTACGAGCAGTACTTC,CSARLRDRGYEQYF
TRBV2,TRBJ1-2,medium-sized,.,TGTGCCAGCAGTGCAAAAGGAACCCATGGCTACACCTTC,CASSAKGTHGYTF
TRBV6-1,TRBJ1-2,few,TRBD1,TGTGCCAGCAGTGAATTGGCAGGGGGCGCGGATGGCTACACCTTC,CASSELAGGADGYTF
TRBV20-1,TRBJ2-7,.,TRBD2,TGCAGTGCTAGGCGTCTAGCGGGGGACTCTTACGAGCAGTACTTC,CSARRLAGDSYEQYF
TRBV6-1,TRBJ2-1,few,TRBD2,TGTGCCAGCAGTGGGAGCGGGAGCTTACCCTACAATGAGCAGTTCTTC,CASSGSGSLPYNEQFF
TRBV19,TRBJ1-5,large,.,TGTGCCAGTAGTATTTCTAGAGGACGGGGTAATCAGCCCCAGCATTTT,CASSISRGRGNQPQHF
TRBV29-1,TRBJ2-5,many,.,TGCAGCGAACCCAAGGGGAAGGGAGAGACCCAGTACTTC,CSEPKGKGETQYF
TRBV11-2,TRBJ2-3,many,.,TGTGCCAGCAGCTTAGGTCCAAAGGCTACAGATACGCAGTATTTT,CASSLGPKATDTQYF
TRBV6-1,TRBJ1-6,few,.,TGTGCCAGCAGGACGAGGGAGAATTCACCCCTCCACTTT,CASRTRENSPLHF
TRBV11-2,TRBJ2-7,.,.,TGTGCCAGCAGCCCTAGCCCCCGTTTCTACGAGCAGTACTTC,CASSPSPRFYEQYF
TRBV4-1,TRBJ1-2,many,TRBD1,TGCGCCAGCAGCCAAGAAGGGACAGGGGGATATGGCTACACCTTC,CASSQEGTGGYGYTF
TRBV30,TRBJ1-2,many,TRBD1,TGTGCCTGGGGACAGGGAGTCCGGGATGGCTACACCTTC,CAWGQGVRDGYTF
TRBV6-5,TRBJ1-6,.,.,TGTGCCAGCAGTTACTCTGACCGGGATAATTCACCCCTCCACTTT,CASSYSDRDNSPLHF
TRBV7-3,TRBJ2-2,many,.,TGTGCCAGCAGCTTAAGTGGGGCGAACACCGGGGAGCTGTTTTTT,CASSLSGANTGELFF
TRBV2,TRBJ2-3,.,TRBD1,TGTGCCAGCAGTGAAGGGGGACAGGGGGGACCAGATACGCAGTATTTT,CASSEGGQGGPDTQYF
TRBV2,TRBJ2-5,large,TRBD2,TGTGCCAGCCAGCGGGAGATTGGAGAGACCCAGTACTTC,CASQREIGETQYF
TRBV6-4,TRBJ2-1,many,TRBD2,TGTGCCAGCAGTGTGCGTCTAGCGGGATTTAATGAGCAGTTCTTC,CASSVRLAGFNEQFF
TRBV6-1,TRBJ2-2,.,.,TGTGCCAGCAGTGACGCCGACAGACACACCGGGGAGCTGTTTTTT,CASSDADRHTGELFF
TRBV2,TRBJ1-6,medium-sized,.,TGTGCCAGCAGGGAGGATGGACGGTCACCCCTCCACTTT,CASREDGRSPLHF
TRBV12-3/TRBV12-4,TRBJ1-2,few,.,TGTGCCAGCAGTTTTGACAGTAACTATGGCTACACCTTC,CASSFDSNYGYTF
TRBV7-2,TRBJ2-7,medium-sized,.,TGTGCCAGCAGCCCCGGACCTTACTACGAGCAGTACTTC,CASSPGPYYEQYF
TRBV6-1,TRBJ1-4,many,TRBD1,TGTGCCAGCAGCCGTGGACAGGGGGATGAAAAACTGTTTTTT,CASSRGQGDEKLFF
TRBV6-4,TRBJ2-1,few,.,TGTGCCAGCAGTCGTGGACTATCGGCATACTACAATGAGCAGTTCTTC,CASSRGLSAYYNEQFF
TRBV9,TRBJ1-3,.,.,TGTGCCAGCAGCGTAGATTCAGGGGCTGGAAACACCATATATTTT,CASSVDSGAGNTIYF
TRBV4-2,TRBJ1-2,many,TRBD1,TGTGCCAGCAGCCCGGGGGCCGGGGGGACAGGGAGGTCCTATGGCTACACCTTC,CASSPGAGGTGRSYGYTF
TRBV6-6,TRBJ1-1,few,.,TGTGCCAGCAGTTACTCAGGTCCCGATCGGACTGAAGCTTTCTTT,CASSYSGPDRTEAFF
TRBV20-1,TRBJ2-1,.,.,TGCAGTGCTAGAGATCCAGCGGCCTCCTACAATGAGCAGTTCTTC,CSARDPAASYNEQFF
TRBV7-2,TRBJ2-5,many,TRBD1,TGTGCCAGCAGCCGGCAGGGGGCGAGCGGGACCCAGTACTTC,CASSRQGASGTQYF
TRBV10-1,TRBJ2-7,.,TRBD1,TGCGCCAGCAGTGAGGACAGGGGGATAGGGTACGAGCAGTACTTC,CASSEDRGIGYEQYF
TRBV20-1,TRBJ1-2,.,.,TGCAGTGCTAGAGATCCCGACAGGAACTATGGCTACACCTTC,CSARDPDRNYGYTF
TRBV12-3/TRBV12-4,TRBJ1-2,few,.,TGTGCCAGCAGTTTAAGGGAGTCCCCAAACTATGGCTACACCTTC,CASSLRESPNYGYTF
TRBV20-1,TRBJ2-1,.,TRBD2,TGCAGTGCCCCCCTTCGGACTAGCGGTTACAATGAACAGTTCTTC,CSAPLRTSGYNEQFF
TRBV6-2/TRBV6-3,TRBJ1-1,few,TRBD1,TGTGCCAGCAGTTACAACAGGGGACAGGCTGAAGCTTTCTTT,CASSYNRGQAEAFF
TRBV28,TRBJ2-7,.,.,TGTGCCAGCAGACCCTCCAGCTCCTACGAGCAGTACTTC,CASRPSSSYEQYF
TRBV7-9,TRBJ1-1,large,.,TGTGCCAGCAGCTGGGGGAGCACTGAAGCTTTCTTT,CASSWGSTEAFF
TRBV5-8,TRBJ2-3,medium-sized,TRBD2,TGTGCCAGCAGCTTGTACGGGACTAGCGGTGGCACAGATACGCAGTATTTT,CASSLYGTSGGTDTQYF
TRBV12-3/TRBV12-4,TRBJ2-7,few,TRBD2,TGTGCCAGCAGTCCGCCGGGGGGCGAGCAGTACTTC,CASSPPGGEQYF
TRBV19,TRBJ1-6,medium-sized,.,TGTGCCAGTAGTATAGATCGGCTTTCACCCCTCCACTTT,CASSIDRLSPLHF
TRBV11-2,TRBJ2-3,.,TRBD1,TGTGCCAGCCGATATAGAGGACAGGGGTGCACAGATACGCAGTATTTT,CASRYRGQGCTDTQYF
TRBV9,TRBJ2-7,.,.,TGTGCCAGCAGCGGGACGGGCCGGGCCTACGAGCAGTACTTC,CASSGTGRAYEQYF